The clone carrying this TCR beta chain was observed many times. The sample comes from a study of T cells in Graves' hyperthyroidism and ophthalmopathy. Across the whole study: Peripheral blood was drawn at first diagnosis, prior to all treatment.

Per the germline V gene, CDR1 is MNHEY and CDR2 is SMNVEV (reference sequence). The CDR3 is made up of 15 amino acids. Deletions cut 0 bases from V and 5 bases from J, with 13 bases between. TCR beta CDR3 sequences were amplified from RNA transcripts. Carried out on the TCR CDR3, a first-round RT-PCR used the HTBI primer set. A single record per CDR3 protein comes from TCRdb applying MiXCR to the multiplex PCR reads. The repertoire has about 400,000 distinct CDR3 sequences, roughly 13% of them found once; the top ten carry 25% to 30%. Material for sequencing was blood. This receptor was taken from a man aged 50 to 59 with Graves' ophthalmopathy. This chain connects TRBV27 to TRBJ1-1; D gene uncertain. CDR3 nucleotides: TGTGCCAGCAGTTTATCGAGGGTACTCGGGACTGAAGCTTTCTTT. Translated: CASSLSRVLGTEAFF.